This T cell receptor (beta chain) was obtained from a study of blood T cell repertoires in COVID-19. As for the study in general: COVID-19 samples, acute and convalescent, were from the United States, Italy and Spain. T cells, B-cell-depleted T cells, or PBMCs supplied cDNA or gDNA.

This clone was recorded only once. Per the original data handling: Amplification with reference gene primers provided the estimates of nucleated cell counts. Produced via immunoSEQ multiplex PCR; TCRdb's table is partial and in-frame only. V and J calls plus clone size are reproduced from that table; the DNA served to infer D and trimming. This sample has 100,000 to 150,000 clones, with approximately 84% found just once. Germline V CDR1 and CDR2: SGHRS, YFSETQ. The junction had 6 bases not matched to a gene; V was cut back by 4 bases and J by 0 bases. The CDR3 runs to 15 residues. The material sequenced was peripheral blood. The receptor was isolated from a woman aged 30 to 39 who had recovered from COVID-19. The rearrangement joins TRBV5-1 to TRBJ2-7, with 8 bases aligning to TRBD2. CDR3 loop: CASSHGGASSYEQYF. In nucleotides, the CDR3 is TGCGCCAGCAGCCACGGGGGGGCGAGCTCCTACGAGCAGTACTTC.